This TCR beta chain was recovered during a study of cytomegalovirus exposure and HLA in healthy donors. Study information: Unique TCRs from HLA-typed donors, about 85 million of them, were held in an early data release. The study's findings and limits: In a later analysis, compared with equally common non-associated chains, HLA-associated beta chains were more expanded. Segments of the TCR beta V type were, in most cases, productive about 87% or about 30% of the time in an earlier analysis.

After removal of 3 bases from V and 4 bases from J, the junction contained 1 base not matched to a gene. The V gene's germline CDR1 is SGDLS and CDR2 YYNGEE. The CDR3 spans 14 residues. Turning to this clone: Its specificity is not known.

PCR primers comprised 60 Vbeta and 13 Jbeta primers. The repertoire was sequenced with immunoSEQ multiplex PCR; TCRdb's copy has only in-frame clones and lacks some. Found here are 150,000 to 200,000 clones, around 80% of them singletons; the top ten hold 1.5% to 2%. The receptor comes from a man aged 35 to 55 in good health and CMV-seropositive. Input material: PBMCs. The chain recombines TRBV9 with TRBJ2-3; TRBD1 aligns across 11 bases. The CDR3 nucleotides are TGTGCCAGCAGCGAGGGACAGGGGGCAGATACGCAGTATTTT. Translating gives CASSEGQGADTQYF. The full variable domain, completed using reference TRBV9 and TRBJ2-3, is DSGVTQTPKHLITATGQRVTLRCSPRSGDLSVYWYQQSLDQGLQFLIQYYNGEERAKGNILERFSAQQFPDLHSELNLSSLELGDSALYFCASSEGQGADTQYFGPGTRLTVL.